The rows below give T cell receptor beta chains drawn from one sample of a study of OX40 agonist ivuxolimab in advanced cancers. Method: immunoSEQ multiplex PCR; TCRdb's copy keeps in-frame clones and lacks some. This table has about 56,000 clones, roughly 82% appearing once. Sequences were derived from CD4+ or CD8+ T cells sorted from blood, sampled in a trial of the OX40 agonist ivuxolimab. The source is an adult with an advanced solid tumor such as melanoma, head and neck, liver or kidney cancer. Both conserved end residues are part of each CDR3.

J gene: TRBJ1-1; V gene: TRBV5-1; CDR3 protein: CASSFGGRNTEAFF
J gene: TRBJ1-2; V gene: TRBV7-9; CDR3 protein: CASSFGGNRLGYGYTF
J gene: TRBJ2-1; V gene: TRBV29-1; CDR3 protein: CSVLREIDNEQFF
J gene: TRBJ2-1; V gene: TRBV9; CDR3 protein: CASSSSGGFYNEQFF
J gene: TRBJ1-1; V gene: TRBV15; CDR3 protein: CATSRVFTPRNTEAFF
J gene: TRBJ2-7; V gene: TRBV7-2; CDR3 protein: CASSRDSLNEQYF
J gene: TRBJ2-7; V gene: TRBV7-9; CDR3 protein: CASSPLTLTYEQYF
J gene: TRBJ2-1; V gene: TRBV18; CDR3 protein: CASSPRLAFDEQFF
J gene: TRBJ1-5; V gene: TRBV27; CDR3 protein: CASSFGRYGRQPQHF
J gene: TRBJ1-4; V gene: TRBV12-5; CDR3 protein: CASGLGPRGDGNEKLFF
J gene: TRBJ1-4; V gene: TRBV28; CDR3 protein: CASSSQGGGEKLFF
J gene: TRBJ1-1; V gene: TRBV7-2; CDR3 protein: CASSLARVPGTEAFF
J gene: TRBJ2-3; V gene: TRBV7-3; CDR3 protein: CASSSTRSDTQYF
J gene: TRBJ1-1; V gene: TRBV10-2; CDR3 protein: CASSEPGVGGEAFF
J gene: TRBJ1-3; V gene: TRBV27; CDR3 protein: CASSFTGSGNTIYF
J gene: TRBJ1-2; V gene: TRBV9; CDR3 protein: CASNRLDRSYGYTF
J gene: TRBJ1-1; V gene: TRBV29-1; CDR3 protein: CSSLTGFDTEAFF
J gene: TRBJ2-5; V gene: TRBV5-1; CDR3 protein: CASSFSTTQETQYF
J gene: TRBJ2-2; V gene: TRBV19; CDR3 protein: CAIRETPNTGELFF
J gene: TRBJ1-4; V gene: TRBV2; CDR3 protein: CASSRTGVNEKLFF
J gene: TRBJ1-2; V gene: TRBV4-1; CDR3 protein: CASSQEAQGRRRGDGYTF
J gene: TRBJ1-1; V gene: TRBV6-5; CDR3 protein: CASRPTGRGTEAFF
J gene: TRBJ2-3; V gene: TRBV18; CDR3 protein: CASSPLAGGRDTQYF
J gene: TRBJ2-2; V gene: TRBV7-2; CDR3 protein: CASSLPGTNPAPNTGELFF
J gene: TRBJ2-2; V gene: TRBV6-5; CDR3 protein: CASKGTGSTGELFF
J gene: TRBJ1-1; V gene: TRBV5-8; CDR3 protein: CASSLEAGANTNTEAFF
J gene: TRBJ1-1; V gene: TRBV6-6; CDR3 protein: CASRKPRQGSNTEAFF
J gene: TRBJ1-3; V gene: TRBV7-2; CDR3 protein: CASSLAAGGGNTIYF
J gene: TRBJ1-2; V gene: TRBV9; CDR3 protein: CASSVGPGGYGYTF
J gene: TRBJ1-5; V gene: TRBV18; CDR3 protein: CASSPMRTVTQPQHF